These 9 T cell receptor beta chains share one sample of origin, sequenced in a study of technical replicates of blood from a few donors (dated by TCRdb to the late 2010s). Libraries came from the immunoSEQ multiplex PCR assay. The table was pulled from immuneACCESS by TCRdb, which kept in-frame rearrangements only. Such tables lose some clones; where checked, under half of the loss comes from unresolved V genes, and the rest has no known cause. The table for this sample lists roughly 15,000 clones; around 86% of them were counted only once. The biggest ten clones account for around 12% of the sample. The sequenced material came from PBMCs. These receptors were obtained from a human donor in good health.

This rearrangement joins TRBV13 to TRBJ2-2, with 7 bases matching TRBD2. The V gene end was trimmed by 0 bases and the J gene end by 5 bases; junction bases not matched to a gene: 9. Germline V gene sequence: CDR1 PRHDT, CDR2 FYEKMQ (reference sequence). This CDR3 has 17 residues. The CDR3: CASSLGGGRSGTGELFF. In DNA form, the CDR3 reads TGTGCCAGCAGCTTAGGGGGCGGGAGATCGGGTACCGGGGAGCTGTTTTTT.

This clone was counted once. The chain has TRBV5-6 and TRBJ1-4, with D possibly being TRBD1 (5 bases). V dropped 4 bases and J dropped 8 bases, with 12 bases sitting between them. This CDR3 spans 13 amino acids. Germline V gives CDR1 SGHDT, CDR2 YYEEEE. The CDR3 region is CASSLQGSEKLFF. DNA for the CDR3: TGTGCCAGCAGCCTTCAGGGTTCCGAAAAACTGTTTTTT.

This clone was seen a few times. The V call is TRBV28, the J call TRBJ1-2, with TRBD1 matching over 10 bases. After removal of 5 bases from V and 2 bases from J, the junction contained 8 bases not matched to a gene. The CDR3 extends over 16 amino acids. CDR1 is MDHEN, CDR2 SYDVKM, per germline. In DNA form, the CDR3 reads TGTGCCAGCAGTGGACAGGGGGTGGTTTCGAACTATGGCTACACCTTC. The encoded protein is CASSGQGVVSNYGYTF.

J is TRBJ1-2 and V is TRBV6-5; D gene unclear. V shed 7 bases and J shed 5 bases, with 14 bases lying between them. Germline values: CDR1 MNHEY, CDR2 SVGAGI. This CDR3 has 13 residues. CDR3 protein: CASNDGQAYGYTF. The CDR3 DNA follows: TGTGCCAGCAACGATGGTCAGGCTTATGGCTACACCTTC.

In DNA form, the CDR3 reads TGTGCCATCAGTGACTCGACGGGACTAGCGGGACCCTACAATGAGCAGTTCTTC. Translation gives CAISDSTGLAGPYNEQFF. The chain couples TRBV10-3 to TRBJ2-1, with 13 bases fitting TRBD2. CDR3 length: 18 residues. The V gene's germline CDR1 is ENHRY and CDR2 SYGVKD. The V gene end was trimmed by 3 bases and the J gene end by 2 bases; junction bases not matched to a gene: 7.

The chain couples TRBV11-2 to TRBJ2-7; 9 bases are shared with TRBD1. J gave up 3 bases and V 0 bases, and 3 bases lay outside the gene matches. The length of the CDR3 is 15 residues. Germline loops: CDR1 SGHAT, CDR2 FQNNGV. The CDR3 reads CASSLDRDRDYEQYF. The CDR3 coding sequence is TGTGCCAGCAGCTTAGATCGGGACAGGGACTACGAGCAGTACTTC. The full variable domain, its missing parts supplied by reference TRBV11-2 and TRBJ2-7, is EAGVAQSPRYKIIEKRQSVAFWCNPISGHATLYWYQQILGQGPKLLIQFQNNGVVDDSQLPKDRFSAERLKGVDSTLKIQPAKLEDSAVYLCASSLDRDRDYEQYFGPGTRLTVT.

The J gene is TRBJ1-2, the V gene TRBV4-2; unclear D gene. V was clipped by 4 bases and J by 3 bases, with 21 bases between them. Per germline, CDR1 LGHNA and CDR2 YNFKEQ. The CDR3 is 17 residues long. CDR3 in amino acids: CASSRPDAGVHDYGYTF. CDR3 DNA: TGTGCCAGCAGCCGCCCAGACGCGGGTGTTCATGACTATGGCTACACCTTC.

The table lists this clone with a count of one. The chain is built from TRBV4-2 and TRBJ2-2, with D perhaps matching TRBD2 (6 bases). The CDR3 is 16 residues long. The V and J ends lost 0 bases and 2 bases respectively, with 10 bases between them. Germline lookup yields CDR1 LGHNA and CDR2 YNFKEQ. CDR3 sequence: CASSQDVAVNTGELFF. The CDR3 DNA follows: TGTGCCAGCAGCCAAGATGTAGCGGTCAACACCGGGGAGCTGTTTTTT.

The rearrangement uses TRBV28 and TRBJ2-1; maybe TRBD1 (5 bases). Germline V gene lookup returns CDR1 MDHEN and CDR2 SYDVKM. The length of the CDR3 is 13 residues. Trimming took off 4 bases at V and 5 bases at J, with 9 bases between the two ends. The CDR3 reads CASSYEGDNEQFF. The DNA for the CDR3 is TGTGCCAGCAGTTACGAAGGGGACAATGAGCAGTTCTTC.